This TCR beta chain originates from a study of blood T cell repertoires in COVID-19 (dated by TCRdb to 2020 to 2022). Regarding the study in general: Samples covering the acute and convalescent phases of COVID-19 were provided by collaborators in the United States, Italy and Spain. The material from the prospective study consisted of cDNA or gDNA derived from T cells, B-cell-depleted T cells, or PBMCs. Deeply sampled blood TCRbeta repertoires from subjects exposed to, actively infected with, or recovered from COVID-19 were included in the dataset. A freely available public database, intended as a resource for researchers studying the immune response to SARS-CoV-2, is where the repertoires were released. The samples were drawn from the first 160 participants of the ongoing ImmuneRACE study and from under 1,500 subjects provided by 6 global collaborators. Sample metadata almost always included a de-identified subject ID, COVID-19 status, age in years and sex. Where available, HLA class I and class II types were obtained from metadata supplied by the sample provider rather than from assay-based typing. Paper-wide results and their limitations: Clinical and demographic metadata were provided uncurated, with the amount varying by source and participant.

At one collaborating source in Seattle, patients were enrolled during active infection and were followed longitudinally through the course of disease. Collaborating institutions collected whole blood in K2EDTA tubes following their own protocols. For TCRbeta analysis, collaborator samples were shipped as frozen whole blood, as isolated PBMCs, or as DNA extracted from either sample type. Comments on this clone: Its antigen remains undetermined. Nothing much larger sits one base from this clone, and base qualities are not available.

The germline V gene encodes CDR1 ENHRY and CDR2 SYGVKD. Here V drops 4 bases and J drops 4 bases, and the junction holds 3 bases not matched to any gene. The CDR3 numbers 13 residues from cysteine through phenylalanine. Left in the record is the CDR3 DNA by itself, 39 bases read in frame from the first base. The immunoSEQ Assay, a bias-controlled multiplex PCR, was used to amplify TCRbeta CDR3 regions from genomic DNA. On the study's bioinformatics: Nucleated cell counts per sample were estimated from amplification of reference gene primers within the assay. To quantify the absolute abundance of each unique TCRbeta CDR3 rearrangement, sequence reads were collapsed and filtered. For each sample, productive Simpson clonality was calculated by taking the square root of Simpson's diversity index across productive rearrangements. TCRdb carries this immuneACCESS record with in-frame sequences only. Its versions omit some clonotypes, under half of them owing to an unresolved V gene in the studies checked, with the rest unexplained. V, J and clone size derive from that table, while D and trimming were established from the DNA sequence. In all, the sample holds 55,000 to 65,000 clones, and roughly nine tenths of those were seen once. Together, the top ten hold 43% of the sample.

The receptor was isolated from an older woman with COVID-19, enrolled during active disease. This chain is built from TRBV10-3 and TRBJ2-5, with 7 middle bases fitting TRBD2. Sequencing input: peripheral blood. CDR3 sequence: CAISAGLSETQYF. Here is the DNA: TGTGCCATCAGTGCGGGACTATCAGAGACCCAGTACTTC.